Listed here is a single T cell receptor beta chain. This sample was included in a study of blood T cell repertoires in COVID-19. Trimming stripped 6 bases from V and 6 bases from J, with 8 bases between. The germline V gene has CDR1 WSHSY and CDR2 SAAADI. There are 12 residues in the CDR3. Using immunoSEQ multiplex PCR, the repertoire was profiled, and TCRdb retains in-frame clones only, with some absent. The table lists about 29,000 clones, roughly 87% of them singletons. The chain employs TRBV10-2 and TRBJ2-2, with D perhaps matching TRBD1 (6 bases). This TCR came from a human donor in a cohort sampled during active COVID-19. The material sequenced was peripheral blood. CDR3 DNA sequence: TGCGCCAGCAGGGACAGCCCCGGGGAGCTGTTTTTT. This gives the protein CASRDSPGELFF.